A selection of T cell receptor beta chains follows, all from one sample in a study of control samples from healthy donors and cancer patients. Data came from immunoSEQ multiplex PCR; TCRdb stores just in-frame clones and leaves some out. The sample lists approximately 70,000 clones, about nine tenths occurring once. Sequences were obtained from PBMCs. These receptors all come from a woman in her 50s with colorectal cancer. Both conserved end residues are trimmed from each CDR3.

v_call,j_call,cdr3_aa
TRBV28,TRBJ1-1,ASSPGTGTEAF
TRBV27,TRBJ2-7,ATKPGQGEFHEQY
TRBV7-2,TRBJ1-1,ASSQYPQRFTEAF
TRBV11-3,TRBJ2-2,ASSLRGSSKELF
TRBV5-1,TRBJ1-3,ASSLVGTPNSGNTIY
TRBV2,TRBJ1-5,ASSAPPNSNQPQH
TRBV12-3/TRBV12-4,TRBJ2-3,ASSWDTQY
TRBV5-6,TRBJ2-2,ASSFLDRENGELF
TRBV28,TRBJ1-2,ASSYSRYGYT
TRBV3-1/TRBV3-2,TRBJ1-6,ASSLGTGTVNSPLH
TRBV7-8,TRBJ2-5,ATGGQFRAETQY
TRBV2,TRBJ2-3,ASSADRVDSDTQY
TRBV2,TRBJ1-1,ASSEGRVRTEAF
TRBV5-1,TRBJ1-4,ASSFGTGDEKLF
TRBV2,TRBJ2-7,ASSGTETYEQY
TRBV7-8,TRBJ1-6,ASSPLGQGYNSPLH
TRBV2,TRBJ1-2,ASSDDNYGYT
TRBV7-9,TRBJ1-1,ASSLIAGNTEAF
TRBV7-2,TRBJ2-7,ASSLVATSGSSEQY
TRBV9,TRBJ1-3,ASSVARPKSSGNTIY
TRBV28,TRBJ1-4,ASISGTGFEKLF
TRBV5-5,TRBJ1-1,ASSLARDRTEAF
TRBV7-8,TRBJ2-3,ASSLVGRASDTQY
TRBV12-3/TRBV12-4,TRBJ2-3,ASSKTGADTQY
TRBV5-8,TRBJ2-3,ASSSGLWTGITDTQY
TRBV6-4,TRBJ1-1,ASSAEGGNTEAF
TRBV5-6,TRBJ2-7,ASAISAAGALIPYEQY
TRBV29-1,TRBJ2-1,SVDRQGSEQF
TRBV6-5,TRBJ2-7,ASSYSSARAYEQY
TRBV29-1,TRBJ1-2,SVTDDRFYGYT
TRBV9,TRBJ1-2,ASSRSAGRTDGYT
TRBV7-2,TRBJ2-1,ASSLGLQVGQF
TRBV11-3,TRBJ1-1,ASSSPRLWREHFEAF
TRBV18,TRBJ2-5,ASSPLPPGGAGETQY
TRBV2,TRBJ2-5,ASTFGGGALETQY
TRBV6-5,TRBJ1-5,ASRRDRSGDQPQH
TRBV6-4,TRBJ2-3,ASSEAGGGTDTQY
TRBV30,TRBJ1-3,AWSDDAATGNTIY
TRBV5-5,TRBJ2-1,ASSLSSGLNNEQF
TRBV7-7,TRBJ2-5,ASSPTMGGQETQY
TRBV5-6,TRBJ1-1,ASSPIGGMNTEAF
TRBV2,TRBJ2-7,ASSTGTDSSGAWQY
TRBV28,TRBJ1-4,ASRSRQGINEKLF
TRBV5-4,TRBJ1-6,ASSFLLGPSNSPLH
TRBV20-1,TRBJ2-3,SAGGSDTQY
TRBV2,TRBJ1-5,ASSRIGQPQH
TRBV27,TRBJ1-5,ASSSGYSNQPQH
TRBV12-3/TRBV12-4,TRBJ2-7,ASRGEGIEQY
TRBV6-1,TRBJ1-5,ASSEAGWGRGNGNQPQH
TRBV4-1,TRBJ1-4,ASSHASRELNEKLF
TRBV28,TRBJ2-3,ASGHPTGRADTQY
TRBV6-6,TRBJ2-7,ASSREGASYEQY
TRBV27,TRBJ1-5,ASSLSGQGNQPQH